This TCR beta chain comes out of a study of shared clonotypes between healthy human individuals (dated by TCRdb to the early 2020s). With respect to the entire study: Two women and a few men aged 18 to 49 years were included in the cohort. Per donor, three plates each were used for CD4 naive and CD4 memory, two for CD8 naive, and one for CD8 memory. To estimate repertoire size and how much clonotype sharing occurs between individuals, the study deeply sequenced the blood TCR repertoires of roughly 5 healthy adults. To increase sequencing depth and limit assay-specific biases, different laboratories used diverse techniques to prepare libraries and sequence TCR repertoires. Each donor's leukapheresis produced roughly between roughly 0.85 and 9.5 billion PBMCs. What the authors observed across the whole study: The small number of donors limited the genetic and exposure-history diversity represented. Estimated clonotype richness was generally larger for naive than for memory subsets. Based on pairwise subsampling, the degree of clonotype sharing among donors was expected to be affected by sequencing depth. Sampling was restricted to blood, and TCR repertoires in tissue are likely to differ from TCR repertoires in blood. Compared with non-shared clonotypes, clonotypes shared by all four sorted-subset donors had higher generation probabilities. Incomplete sequencing was indicated by rarefaction of sorted-subset datasets, despite the large sequencing depth. Approximately 5% of naive CD4, roughly 3.5% of naive CD8, roughly 2.4% of memory CD4, and less than 0.45% of memory CD8 clonotypes were shared across a few donors.

As to this clone: Its specific antigen is unknown. No much larger clone exists at a distance of one base, and base qualities are not known.

From a lookup of the germline V gene, CDR1 and CDR2 are SGHRS and YFSETQ. Trimming removed 0 bases from V and 5 bases from J; the gene matches leave 7 bases unexplained. Its CDR3 holds 15 amino acids, cysteine through phenylalanine. Only the CDR3 portion is preserved as DNA: 45 bases, with reading frame beginning at the first base. Using the deep immunoSEQ assay, TCR CDR3 regions were amplified from genomic DNA by multiplex PCR. Extracted genomic DNA from each cell subset was distributed evenly across all wells of several immunoSEQ 96-well plates, and each plate was treated as a replicate. For sorted subsets, each replicate PCR was loaded with approximately 0.2 ug genomic DNA, equivalent to 25,000 to 30,000 T cell genomes. Purified libraries were quantified with a Qubit 3.0 fluorometer, sized on a Bioanalyzer 2100, and re-quantified with the KAPA Library Quantification kit. Each immunoSEQ 96-well plate was sequenced on its own single-read 150-cycle Illumina NextSeq 550 flow cell. The original methods were these. Because only junctional sequences without quality scores were contained in the immunoSEQ output, filtering matching that applied to full-length reads could not be performed. To assign V/J genes and CDR3, sequences were annotated against IMGT germline references using PyIR, a Python wrapper for IgBLAST v1.9. Any read was removed if the V/J assignment was weak (E-value above 1e-6), the CDR3 was missing, or the read contained stop codons, out-of-frame junctions, or ambiguous translated residues. A V3J clonotype was defined by an identical inferred V gene, J gene, and CDR3 amino acid sequence. Percentage overlap between repertoires was calculated by dividing the number of shared unique clonotypes by the size of the smaller repertoire. Repertoire richness was assessed with RTK rarefaction, the Chao1 estimator, and Recon v2.1 estimates of unobserved clonotypes. Generation probabilities for all TCRbeta clonotypes obtained by the gDNA method from a handful of donors were computed using OLGA. Here the immuneACCESS table is served through TCRdb, limited to in-frame sequences with V and J called. Missing clones are a known gap in these copies; in checked studies unresolved V genes cover under half, and the rest lacks a known reason. D and trimming were read from the DNA, whereas the V and J calls and clone size are those reported in that table. The sample yields under 1,100,000 clones; about 77% were counted once. About 1.5% of the sample comes from the top ten.

Healthy HIV-negative adults with no recently reported acute infections or vaccinations were included as donors. All donors were Caucasian adults living in Nashville, Tennessee, USA. CD4+ T cells were enriched by magnetic negative selection; naive cells were then positively selected on CD45RA, and the negative fraction formed the memory subset. Blood was collected by leukapheresis, and PBMCs were isolated by Ficoll-Histopaque density gradient centrifugation and then cryopreserved in liquid nitrogen vapor phase. Purity and quantity of every magnetically sorted T cell population were checked by analytical flow cytometry. Each sorted fraction had its genomic DNA isolated and then quantified by UV absorbance on a Nanodrop 2000c.

The chain links TRBV5-1 with TRBJ2-5; TRBD2 lines up with 7 middle nucleotides. Source material: memory CD4+ T cells sorted from blood. The cell subset or site label for this specimen denotes: CD45RA-negative fraction. This TCR came from a man aged 18 to 35 in good health. In nucleotides, the sequence is TGCGCCAGCAGCTTGGGTGGTAGCGGGTACGAGACCCAGTACTTC. This sequence encodes CASSLGGSGYETQYF.